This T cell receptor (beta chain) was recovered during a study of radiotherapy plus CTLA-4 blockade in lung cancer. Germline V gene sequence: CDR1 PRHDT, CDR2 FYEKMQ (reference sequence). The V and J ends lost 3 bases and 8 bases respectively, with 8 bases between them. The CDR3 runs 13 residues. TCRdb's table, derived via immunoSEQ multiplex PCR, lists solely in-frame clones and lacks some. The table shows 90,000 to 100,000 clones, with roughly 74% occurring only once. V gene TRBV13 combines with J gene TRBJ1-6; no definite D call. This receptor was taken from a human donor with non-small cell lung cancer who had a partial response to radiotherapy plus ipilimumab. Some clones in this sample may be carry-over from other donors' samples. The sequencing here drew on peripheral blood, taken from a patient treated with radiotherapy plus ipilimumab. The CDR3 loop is CASSFTEDSPLHF. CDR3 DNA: TGTGCCAGCAGCTTCACGGAGGATTCACCCCTCCACTTT.